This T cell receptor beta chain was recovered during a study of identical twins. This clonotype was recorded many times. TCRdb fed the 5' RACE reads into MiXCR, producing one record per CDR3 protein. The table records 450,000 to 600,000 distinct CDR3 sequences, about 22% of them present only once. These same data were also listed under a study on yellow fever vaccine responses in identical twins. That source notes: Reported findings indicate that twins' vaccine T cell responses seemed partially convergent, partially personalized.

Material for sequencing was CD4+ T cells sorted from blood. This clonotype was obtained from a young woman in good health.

Written as DNA, the CDR3 is TGCAGTGCTAGTGGGGCCCGGGGCAGCAATCAGCCCCAGCATTTT. Translating gives CSASGARGSNQPQHF. The chain has TRBV20-1 and TRBJ1-5; TRBD1 might be the D (5 bases). Germline V gene data show CDR1 as DFQATT and CDR2 as SNEGSKA (reference sequence). The germline V and J ends were trimmed by 3 bases and 1 base, with 13 bases remaining between them. This CDR3 region has 15 residues.